Below are 17 T cell receptor beta chains sequenced from a single sample in a study of shared clonotypes between healthy human individuals. The naive CD8 fraction comprised CD45RO-negative cells positively selected for CCR7 and excluded terminally differentiated effector memory CD45RA+ cells. Sequencing used immunoSEQ multiplex PCR; TCRdb keeps in-frame clones, though not all of them. The data show millions of clones, with about 94% seen just once and 0.9% to 1.4% held by the top ten. Sequenced sample: naive CD8+ T cells sorted from blood. All receptors come from a man aged 18-30 years in good health.

As concerns this clone: Other DNA sequences in the same sample also yield this CDR3. The chain couples TRBV4-1 to TRBJ2-7, with 12 positions matching TRBD2. Germline CDR1 MGHRA, CDR2 YSYEKL. The CDR3 consists of 15 residues. V lost 1 base and J lost 4; bases outside the gene matches: 2. CDR3 region: CASSQVGLAGYEQYF. CDR3 sequence (DNA): TGCGCCAGCAGCCAAGTAGGACTAGCGGGGTACGAGCAGTACTTC.

The genes are TRBV27 and TRBJ2-1, with D perhaps TRBD1 (7 bases). V was trimmed by 7 bases and J by 8 bases, leaving 15 bases between them. The germline CDR1 and CDR2 sequences are MNHEY and SMNVEV (reference sequence). This CDR3 contains 13 residues. In nucleotides, the CDR3 is TGTGCCAGCACAGGGGGGCCTCAGGATGAGCAGTTCTTC. Encoded protein: CASTGGPQDEQFF.

The chain is built from TRBV28 and TRBJ2-1; unclear D gene. CDR3 length: 11 amino acids. The V end was cut by 5 bases, the J end by 8 bases, with 7 bases between. CDR1 and CDR2 (germline): MDHEN, SYDVKM. The CDR3 sequence: CASSQWYEQFF. The CDR3 DNA is TGTGCCAGCAGTCAGTGGTATGAGCAGTTCTTC.

This chain connects TRBV6-6 to TRBJ2-2, with D perhaps given as TRBD1 or TRBD2 (5 bases each). The V gene lost 6 bases and the J gene lost 8 bases, with 13 bases spanning the gap. The CDR3 runs 13 residues. The germline V gene has CDR1 MNHNY and CDR2 SVGAGI (reference sequence). The CDR3 loop is CASSVGDTGELFF. The CDR3 DNA follows: TGTGCCAGCAGCGTGGGGGATACTGGGGAGCTGTTTTTT.

With respect to this clone: The sample contains more than one DNA sequence encoding this CDR3. The chain carries TRBV11-2 and TRBJ2-7; 7 positions match TRBD1. CDR3 length: 14 amino acids. CDR1 is SGHAT, CDR2 FQNNGV, per germline. The V segment lost 5 bases and the J segment 0 bases; nucleotides outside the gene matches: 4. For the CDR3, the DNA is TGTGCCAGCAGCCTTCGGGACAGCTCCTACGAGCAGTACTTC. This sequence encodes CASSLRDSSYEQYF.

The CDR3 DNA reads TGTGCCAGCAGTTGGACTAGCGGGAGCAGGGAGCAGTACTTC. Protein product: CASSWTSGSREQYF. This sequence joins TRBV6-5 and TRBJ2-7; 13 nucleotides agree with TRBD2. The CDR3 is 14 amino acids. V was clipped by 4 bases and J by 7 bases; unmatched bases: 4. Germline loops: CDR1 MNHEY, CDR2 SVGAGI.

This chain uses TRBV15 with TRBJ1-1, with no clear D. In germline, CDR1 is LNHNV, CDR2 YYDKDF (reference sequence). The V and J ends lost 0 bases and 1 base respectively, with 12 bases between them. This CDR3 region has 16 residues. CDR3 nucleotide sequence: TGTGCCACCAGCAGAGATCGAGGCATAAAGAACACTGAAGCTTTCTTT. It yields the protein CATSRDRGIKNTEAFF.

CDR3 bases: TGTGCCAGCAGCTCGATAGCGGGAGTAAACAATGAGCAGTTCTTC. It specifies CASSSIAGVNNEQFF. The chain recombines TRBV11-3 with TRBJ2-1, with TRBD2 matching over 9 bases. This CDR3 contains 15 residues. Germline V gene sequence: CDR1 SGHNT, CDR2 YENEEA. Trimming removed 4 bases from V and 5 bases from J; junction bases left unmatched: 6.

The chain recombines TRBV5-4 with TRBJ2-3; D perhaps matches TRBD1 (5 bases). The CDR3 loop spans 15 amino acids. V gave up 3 bases and J gave up 4 bases, with 15 bases separating them. The germline V gene has CDR1 SGHNT and CDR2 YYREEE (reference sequence). The CDR3, as DNA: TGTGCCAGCAGCTGGCAGGGAAGTTTGTCAGATACGCAGTATTTT. The encoded protein is CASSWQGSLSDTQYF.

The V call is TRBV19, the J call TRBJ1-5; tentative D call: TRBD1 (5 bases). This CDR3 region has 17 residues. Trimming pared 0 bases from V and 3 bases from J, leaving 15 bases between. Germline V gene data show CDR1 as LNHDA and CDR2 as SQIVND (reference sequence). The CDR3: CASSIDREGLNNQPQHF. DNA of the CDR3: TGTGCCAGTAGTATAGATCGGGAGGGACTGAACAATCAGCCCCAGCATTTT.

The chain uses TRBV10-3 and TRBJ1-2; D gene uncertain. This CDR3 is 14 amino acids long. Germline V gene data show CDR1 as ENHRY and CDR2 as SYGVKD. V dropped 4 bases and J dropped 3 bases, with 12 bases sitting between them. This CDR3 reads CAISVGIRDYGYTF. DNA of the CDR3: TGTGCCATCAGTGTCGGGATTCGCGACTATGGCTACACCTTC.

The chain carries TRBV21-1 and TRBJ2-3; TRBD2 reflects the table's D call only, with no check against the DNA. TRBV21-1 is given as a pseudogene. This CDR3 contains 14 residues. The CDR3 here is CASSKDISTDTQYF. The CDR3 region has the DNA TGTGCCAGCAGCAAAGATATTAGCACAGATACGCAGTATTTT.

The rearrangement joins TRBV5-1 to TRBJ1-2, with D unclear. This CDR3 is 14 amino acids long. V lost 3 bases and J 4 bases, leaving 13 bases between the germline ends. Germline CDR1 reads SGHRS; CDR2 reads YFSETQ. CDR3 DNA sequence: TGCGCCAGCAGCTCGCGGGGAGACTCCTATGGCTACACCTTC. It is translated as CASSSRGDSYGYTF.

V is TRBV7-2 and J is TRBJ2-1; D not resolved. V was trimmed by 2 bases and J by 4 bases, leaving 12 bases between them. CDR3 size: 15 residues. Looked up from germline, CDR1 is SGHTA and CDR2 is FQGNSA. CDR3 amino acids: CASSLMLGIYNEQFF. DNA for the CDR3: TGTGCCAGCAGCTTAATGCTAGGAATTTACAATGAGCAGTTCTTC.

Points on this clone: At the DNA level, this CDR3 is encoded by other sequences in the same sample as well. The rearrangement uses TRBV6-1 and TRBJ2-3; no reliable D call. The CDR3 totals 13 residues. Germline lookup yields CDR1 MNHNS and CDR2 SASEGT. V dropped 2 bases and J dropped 1 base, with 4 bases sitting between them. CDR3 region: CASSESGTDTQYF. The CDR3 DNA reads TGTGCCAGCAGTGAATCTGGCACAGATACGCAGTATTTT.

This rearrangement joins TRBV7-8 to TRBJ2-1; D may correspond to TRBD1 or TRBD2 (6 bases each). This CDR3 spans 15 amino acids. Trimming stripped 3 bases from V and 8 bases from J, with 17 bases between. CDR1 is SGHVS, CDR2 FQNEAQ, per germline. CDR3 in amino acids: CASSFSTGTVDEQFF. For the CDR3, the DNA is TGTGCCAGCAGCTTTTCCACAGGGACTGTCGATGAGCAGTTCTTC.

The J gene is TRBJ2-7, the V gene TRBV2; 12 nucleotides match TRBD2. Unmatched junction bases numbered 2, after V lost 5 bases and J lost 3 bases. Germline CDR1 and CDR2: SNHLY and FYNNEI. This CDR3 is 14 amino acids long. CDR3 DNA: TGTGCCAGCAGTCCTAGCGGGGGGGACTACGAGCAGTACTTC. Translating gives CASSPSGGDYEQYF.